The 29 T cell receptor beta chains below come from one sample, sequenced in a study of post-analysis software for immune sequencing data. TCR beta cDNA libraries had unique molecular identifiers. One entry per CDR3 protein results from TCRdb running MiXCR on the PCR reads. The profile shows over 150,000 distinct CDR3 sequences, 30% of them singletons. The antigens these receptors bind are not known. Findings of the study overall: Roughly five TRBV segments appeared more often in patients than in controls, and TRBV5-6, TRBV5-1 and TRBV20-1 were among these.

The material sequenced was blood. The receptors here all came from a girl aged 5 to 17 with multiple sclerosis.

The chain uses TRBV6-5 and TRBJ1-2; 8 bases map to TRBD1. The trim removed 4 bases at V and 4 bases at J, leaving 8 bases unmatched. This CDR3 has 15 residues. Looked up from germline, CDR1 is MNHEY and CDR2 is SVGAGI. CDR3 region: CASSSKTGATYGYTF. As DNA, the CDR3 is TGTGCCAGCAGTTCCAAGACAGGGGCAACCTATGGCTACACCTTC.

The CDR3 here is CSVRVAGNEQYF. CDR3 in DNA: TGCAGCGTTCGGGTGGCCGGAAATGAGCAGTACTTC. The chain combines TRBV29-1 with TRBJ2-5; D is unresolved. With 5 bases removed from V and 11 bases from J, the gap between germline ends came to 18 bases. Germline V gene data show CDR1 as SQVTM and CDR2 as ANQGSEA. The CDR3 runs 12 residues.

This clonotype turned up a few times. The chain is built from TRBV18 and TRBJ2-6; D gene ambiguous. This CDR3 spans 15 amino acids. The germline gives CDR1 KGHSH, CDR2 LQKENI. Trimming stripped 3 bases from V and 4 bases from J, with 10 bases between. The CDR3 DNA reads TGTGCCAGCTCACCGGCCCCAGCCGGGGCCAACGTCCTGACTTTC. Translating it yields CASSPAPAGANVLTF. The full variable domain, completed using reference TRBV18 and TRBJ2-6, is NAGVMQNPRHLVRRRGQEARLRCSPMKGHSHVYWYRQLPEEGLKFMVYLQKENIIDESGMPKERFSAEFPKEGPSILRIQQVVRGDSAAYFCASSPAPAGANVLTFGAGSRLTVL.

The chain employs TRBV21-1 and TRBJ2-3; TRBD1, the D gene given by the table, was not confirmed from the DNA. TRBV21-1 is a recognized pseudogene. There are 20 residues in the CDR3. CDR3 nucleotides: TGTGCCAGCAGCCCTCAAGGCGCGAAATTAACTCAATCGGACACAGATACGCAGTATTTT. This encodes CASSPQGAKLTQSDTDTQYF.

About this clonotype: This may arise from a read error, as a much more abundant clone is one base away. The gene calls are TRBV12-3 or TRBV12-4 and TRBJ2-7, with 12 positions matching TRBD1. Losses at the gene ends were 6 bases for V and 5 bases for J; bases not matched to a gene: 8. CDR3 length: 15 residues. The CDR3 protein is CASSKGQGAVHEQYV. The CDR3 nucleotides read TGTGCCAGCAGCAAGGGACAGGGGGCCGTCCACGAGCAGTACGTC.

The chain uses TRBV28 and TRBJ2-7; a possible D gene is TRBD1 (6 bases). Trimming pared 10 bases from V and 3 bases from J, leaving 16 bases between. Germline V lookup: CDR1 MDHEN, CDR2 SYDVKM. The CDR3 loop spans 13 amino acids. The CDR3 DNA sequence: TGTGCCACCCACAGGGCTCCCCACTACGAGCAGTACTTC. Translating gives CATHRAPHYEQYF.

This clonotype was seen a handful of times. As DNA, the CDR3 is TGTGCCAGCAGTTACCCAGGGGCTTGGGGCTACACCTTC. It encodes CASSYPGAWGYTF. V is TRBV6-5 and J is TRBJ1-2, with D perhaps TRBD1 (6 bases). Germline V gene data show CDR1 as MNHEY and CDR2 as SVGAGI. Trimming cost V 2 bases and J 8 bases, with 12 bases left between them. The CDR3 covers 13 residues.

A word on this clonotype: A clone one base away is much larger, so this may be a read error. The V call is TRBV12-3 or TRBV12-4, the J call TRBJ2-1; D unresolved. Judging by the DNA end, TRBJ2-7 fits better; the J call may be wrong. The CDR3 contains 12 residues. Written as DNA, the CDR3 is TGTGCCAGCACCCAACTCAACAATGAGCAGTACTTC. Protein sequence: CASTQLNNEQYF.

This clonotype was observed at least ten times. The chain uses TRBV11-1 and TRBJ2-3; D gene uncertain. Trimming took 8 bases from V and 1 from J, leaving 10 bases between them. Germline CDR1 and CDR2: SGHAT and FQDESV (reference sequence). The CDR3 has 13 residues. CDR3 sequence: CASRRLGTDTQYF. The CDR3 nucleotides are TGTGCCAGCCGGCGGTTGGGCACAGATACGCAGTATTTT. Drawing the rest from reference TRBV11-1 and TRBJ2-3, the complete variable domain is EAEVAQSPRYKITEKSQAVAFWCDPISGHATLYWYRQILGQGPELLVQFQDESVVDDSQLPKDRFSAERLKGVDSTLKIQPAELGDSAMYLCASRRLGTDTQYFGPGTRLTVL.

A word on this clonotype: Possible read error: a much larger clone is one base away. The rearrangement joins TRBV30 to TRBJ2-1; D uncertain. Germline V gene data show CDR1 as GTSNPN and CDR2 as SVGIG (reference sequence). This CDR3 region has 11 residues. V shed 8 bases and J shed 8 bases, with 13 bases lying between them. The DNA for the CDR3 is TGTGCCAGAGCAATCGGGTATGAGCAGTTCTTC. Translation gives CARAIGYEQFF.

In its sample, this clonotype was seen a few times. The genes are TRBV12-3 or TRBV12-4 and TRBJ2-1; D gene ambiguous. The CDR3 length is 13 residues. V was pared by 10 bases and J by 7 bases, with 17 bases between. CDR3 DNA: TGTGCCACCAAAACTGATGGTTGGAATGAGCAGTTCTTC. It yields the protein CATKTDGWNEQFF.

The table lists this clonotype with a few counts. The rearrangement joins TRBV2 to TRBJ2-1; 9 bases match TRBD2. Looked up from germline, CDR1 is SNHLY and CDR2 is FYNNEI. The CDR3 extends over 17 amino acids. The trim removed 8 bases at V and 0 bases at J, leaving 11 bases unmatched. CDR3 amino acids: CASAGTSSSSSYNEQFF. For the CDR3, the DNA is TGTGCCAGCGCTGGGACTAGCTCGTCAAGCTCCTACAATGAGCAGTTCTTC.

This clonotype came up many times. V gene TRBV4-1 combines with J gene TRBJ2-5, with unresolved D. The CDR3 is 15 amino acids. V lost 2 bases, J lost 2 bases, and 12 bases lay in between. Per germline, CDR1 MGHRA and CDR2 YSYEKL. CDR3 coding DNA: TGCGCCAGCAGCCAAAGCCAGCGCGGACAAGAGACCCAGTACTTC. Amino acid sequence: CASSQSQRGQETQYF.

The genes are TRBV9 and TRBJ2-3, with 7 bases lining up with TRBD2. V lost 0 bases, J lost 6 bases, and 7 bases stayed unmatched. There are 15 residues in the CDR3. Germline V gene data show CDR1 as SGDLS and CDR2 as YYNGEE. CDR3 region: CASSVGLAAPDTQYF. In nucleotides, the CDR3 is TGTGCCAGCAGCGTAGGGCTAGCGGCCCCCGATACGCAGTATTTT.

J is TRBJ2-1 and V is TRBV6-1; 9 positions agree with TRBD2. CDR3 size: 22 residues. V was pared by 7 bases and J by 6 bases, with 31 bases of the junction left unmatched. Germline V gene sequence: CDR1 MNHNS, CDR2 SASEGT. CDR3 sequence (DNA): TGTGCCAGCACTCCTCTGGGTTCCGCTAGCGGGATGTACGGCAGAACGCGCAATGAGCAGTTCTTC. It yields the protein CASTPLGSASGMYGRTRNEQFF.

This clonotype was detected only a few times. The chain combines TRBV21-1 with TRBJ2-5; the table calls TRBD1, which could not be checked here. TRBV21-1 is described as a pseudogene. The CDR3 loop spans 13 amino acids. This CDR3 reads CASSRPGLLTQYF. The CDR3 region has the DNA TGTGCCAGCAGCAGACCGGGGCTGTTGACCCAGTACTTC.

The sample holds many counts of this clonotype. This chain links TRBV5-5 with TRBJ2-7, with 7 bases lining up with TRBD2. This CDR3 contains 14 residues. The trim removed 7 bases at V and 5 bases at J, leaving 12 bases unmatched. CDR1 is SGHKS and CDR2 is YYEKEE in the germline V gene (reference sequence). The CDR3 DNA is TGTGCCAGCTGGGGGTTGCGGGGGAATAACGAGCAGTACTTC. Translated, it gives CASWGLRGNNEQYF.

The sample holds a few counts of this clonotype. The J gene is TRBJ1-2, the V gene TRBV30; D unclear. The germline gives CDR1 GTSNPN, CDR2 SVGIG (reference sequence). V was trimmed by 4 bases and J by 8 bases, leaving 20 bases between them. This CDR3 has 14 amino acids. The chain's CDR3 is CAWTPAASYWGYTF. DNA for the CDR3: TGTGCCTGGACACCAGCAGCCTCCTATTGGGGCTACACCTTC. Full variable domain (remainder filled in from reference TRBV30 and TRBJ1-2): SQTIHQWPATLVQPVGSPLSLECTVEGTSNPNLYWYRQAAGRGLQLLFYSVGIGQISSEVPQNLSASRPQDRQFILSSKKLLLSDSGFYLCAWTPAASYWGYTFGSGTRLTVV.

The gene calls are TRBV20-1 and TRBJ1-2, with D possibly being TRBD1 (5 bases). V was shortened by 6 bases and J by 4 bases, with 12 bases between the two germline ends. Germline V gene lookup returns CDR1 DFQATT and CDR2 SNEGSKA (reference sequence). This CDR3 comprises 12 residues. The CDR3 region is CSARGLSYGYTF. The CDR3 bases are TGCAGTGCCCGGGGACTTAGCTATGGCTACACCTTC.

This clonotype showed up just a few times. The rearrangement uses TRBV3-1 and TRBJ1-2; 8 bases match TRBD1. V was clipped by 6 bases and J by 6 bases; unmatched bases: 6. The CDR3 consists of 13 residues. In germline, CDR1 is LGHDT, CDR2 YNNKEL (reference sequence). The DNA of the CDR3 is TGTGCCAGCAGTTGGACAGGGAATGATGGCTACACCTTC. Translation: CASSWTGNDGYTF.

As concerns this clonotype: This may be a read error, as it is one base from a much larger clone. The chain links TRBV6-2 or TRBV6-3 to TRBJ1-6; D call uncertain. The V end lost 8 bases, the J end lost 10 bases, and 15 bases lay between the germline ends. CDR1 and CDR2 from the germline V gene are MNHEY and SVGEGT. The CDR3 is 13 residues long. The CDR3 nucleotides read TGTGCCAGCGGAGGTCTTGAGGACTCACCCCTCCACTTT. This encodes CASGGLEDSPLHF.

This clonotype was seen a few times. The chain couples TRBV12-3 or TRBV12-4 to TRBJ2-1; no definite D call. The CDR3 consists of 13 residues. The ends were cut back, 3 bases at V and 5 bases at J, with 8 bases in the middle. The CDR3 DNA reads as TGTGCCAGCAGTTTGGTAATCAACAATGAGCAGTTCTTC. It yields the protein CASSLVINNEQFF.

This clonotype showed up many times. The rearrangement uses TRBV12-3 or TRBV12-4 and TRBJ2-5, with D tentatively TRBD2 (5 bases). Between the trimmed V and J ends, which lost 4 bases and 5 bases, there was a span of 14 bases. The CDR3 extends over 14 amino acids. CDR3 sequence (DNA): TGTGCCAGCAGTTCCCTTCCCGGGAAGGAGACCCAGTACTTC. Translated: CASSSLPGKETQYF.

The J gene is TRBJ2-3, the V gene TRBV20-1; 13 bases match TRBD2. Germline CDR1 is DFQATT and CDR2 is SNEGSKA (reference sequence). This CDR3 has 16 amino acids. V was clipped by 6 bases and J by 0 bases; unmatched bases: 6. The CDR3 loop is CSAPRTSGGSTDTQYF. CDR3 nucleotides: TGCAGTGCGCCTCGGACTAGCGGGGGCAGCACAGATACGCAGTATTTT.

This clonotype has just a few counts. This chain joins TRBV19 and TRBJ2-1; 9 nucleotides match TRBD1. Germline trimming cut 8 bases from V and 2 bases from J; bases unmatched to any gene: 7. The germline V gene has CDR1 LNHDA and CDR2 SQIVND (reference sequence). The length of the CDR3 is 15 residues. CDR3 amino acids: CASGEQGAPYNEQFF. The CDR3 DNA follows: TGTGCCAGTGGGGAACAGGGGGCCCCCTACAATGAGCAGTTCTTC.

The genes are TRBV27 and TRBJ2-7, with 8 bases that match TRBD2. Germline V gives CDR1 MNHEY, CDR2 SMNVEV (reference sequence). After removal of 2 bases from V and 2 bases from J, the junction contained 14 bases not matched to a gene. CDR3 length equals 18 residues. The CDR3 sequence is CASSLLGLKVAGTYEQYF. Written as DNA, the CDR3 is TGTGCCAGCAGTTTACTCGGGTTGAAGGTAGCGGGAACCTACGAGCAGTACTTC.

This chain joins TRBV28 and TRBJ1-4, with D possibly matching TRBD1 (5 bases). V lost 6 bases, J lost 4 bases, and 21 bases lay in between. The CDR3 covers 17 residues. Germline V gene lookup returns CDR1 MDHEN and CDR2 SYDVKM. This CDR3 reads CASRLRDGRPVNEKLFF. DNA for the CDR3: TGTGCCAGCAGATTGCGGGACGGACGGCCCGTTAATGAAAAACTGTTTTTT.

Worth noting for this clonotype: This may arise from a read error, as a much more abundant clone is one base away. The chain carries TRBV5-1 and TRBJ2-7; 8 bases line up with TRBD2. Germline assignment: CDR1 SGHRS and CDR2 YFSETQ. This CDR3 is 12 amino acids long. CDR3 DNA: TGCGCCAGCGGCTTGGCGGGGGGCGAGCAGTACTTC. The encoded protein is CASGLAGGEQYF.

This clonotype showed up just a few times. The chain is built from TRBV20-1 and TRBJ2-1, with TRBD2 matching 10 bases. This CDR3 contains 14 residues. Germline-derived CDR1 and CDR2 are DFQATT and SNEGSKA (reference sequence). The trim removed 1 base at V and 5 bases at J, leaving 2 bases unmatched. CDR3 residues: CSARVLAGDNEQFF. The CDR3 DNA follows: TGCAGTGCTAGAGTGCTAGCGGGAGACAATGAGCAGTTCTTC.